This T cell receptor beta chain was profiled in a study of cytomegalovirus exposure and HLA in healthy donors. Germline assignment: CDR1 MNHEY and CDR2 SMNVEV (reference sequence). V was pared by 8 bases and J by 4 bases, with 2 bases of the junction left unmatched. The CDR3 consists of 12 residues. Generated by immunoSEQ multiplex PCR, the TCRdb table keeps only in-frame clones and is missing some. The profile shows approximately 280,000 clones, approximately 88% of them singletons. This clone has only a few counts. The donors were part of the validation cohort of 120 or so subjects. That cohort was separate from the first cohort, which comprised 500 to 700 subjects.

The rearrangement joins TRBV27 to TRBJ2-7; the match to TRBD1 covers 10 bases. The material sequenced was PBMCs. This sequence was found in a woman between 18 and 29 years old in good health and CMV-seronegative. The CDR3: CASGQGEYEQYF. CDR3 nucleotides: TGTGCCAGCGGACAGGGGGAGTACGAGCAGTACTTC.